The 25 T cell receptor beta chains given below trace back to one sample, sequenced in a study of cytomegalovirus exposure and HLA in healthy donors. With 60 Vbeta and 13 Jbeta primers, the PCR was carried out. The repertoire was sequenced with immunoSEQ multiplex PCR; TCRdb's copy has only in-frame clones and lacks some. The profile shows approximately 150,000 clones, approximately 79% of them singletons. Sequenced material: PBMCs. Every receptor here comes from a human donor in good health.

The chain couples TRBV9 to TRBJ2-7; TRBD1 matches at 7 bases. This CDR3 comprises 13 residues. CDR1 and CDR2 (germline): SGDLS, YYNGEE. Trimming removed 4 bases from V and 3 bases from J; junction bases left unmatched: 4. DNA for the CDR3: TGTGCCAGCAGCTATGCAGGGGGCTACGAGCAGTACTTC. Translated, it gives CASSYAGGYEQYF.

The gene calls are TRBV4-1 and TRBJ2-7; TRBD1 agrees at 8 bases. The CDR3 consists of 15 residues. CDR1 MGHRA and CDR2 YSYEKL come from the germline V gene. The ends lost 0 bases at V and 9 bases at J; junction bases unmatched: 10. CDR3: CASSQDTRQGNVQYF. DNA for the CDR3: TGCGCCAGCAGCCAAGATACGAGACAGGGGAATGTGCAGTACTTC.

The chain employs TRBV4-1 and TRBJ1-5; 7 bases are a match to TRBD1. Germline-derived CDR1 and CDR2 are MGHRA and YSYEKL. V lost 4 bases, J lost 0 bases, and 12 bases stayed unmatched. This CDR3 is built from 18 residues. The chain's CDR3 is CASSPGPGQPYSNQPQHF. The DNA of the CDR3 is TGCGCCAGCAGCCCAGGCCCGGGACAGCCCTATAGCAATCAGCCCCAGCATTTT.

The V and J genes are TRBV10-3 and TRBJ1-2, with 8 bases that match TRBD1. V lost 2 bases to trimming and J lost 7 bases; unmatched junction nucleotides: 6. Looked up from germline, CDR1 is ENHRY and CDR2 is SYGVKD. The CDR3 spans 14 residues. The chain's CDR3 is CAISEPWTGSGYTF. CDR3 sequence (DNA): TGTGCCATCAGTGAGCCGTGGACAGGGAGTGGCTACACCTTC.

This chain links TRBV7-2 with TRBJ1-2; D perhaps matches TRBD1 (5 bases). The V and J ends lost 3 bases and 4 bases respectively, with 21 bases between them. The germline CDR1 and CDR2 sequences are SGHTA and FQGNSA. CDR3 length: 17 amino acids. This CDR3 is CASSFGAEATSPYGYTF. DNA for the CDR3: TGTGCCAGCAGCTTTGGGGCAGAAGCTACGTCCCCCTATGGCTACACCTTC.

V and J are TRBV23-1 and TRBJ2-1; tentatively, D is TRBD2 (6 bases). TRBV23-1 is an ORF for which the function is uncertain. V was pared by 8 bases and J by 1 base, with 15 bases between. The CDR3 loop spans 15 amino acids. CDR3 DNA sequence: TGCGCCAGCGGGGAGCGGGCTGAATCCTACAATGAGCAGTTCTTC. It specifies CASGERAESYNEQFF.

Turning to this clone: The sample contains more than one DNA sequence encoding this CDR3. V usage is TRBV12-5 and J usage is TRBJ1-2; no clear D. The CDR3 consists of 15 residues. Germline-derived CDR1 and CDR2 are LGHNT and FRNRAP. V lost 0 bases and J lost 8, with 16 bases in between. As DNA, the CDR3 is TGTGCTAGTGGTTTGGTTGCATTACCCTCCGAGGGCTACACCTTC. Protein product: CASGLVALPSEGYTF.

This clone has only one observation. V gene TRBV2 combines with J gene TRBJ2-7; 11 bases fit TRBD2. CDR1 is SNHLY, CDR2 FYNNEI, per germline. J was trimmed by 5 bases and V by 6 bases; bases with no gene match: 9. The CDR3 spans 15 residues. This CDR3 is CASRIGTSGINEQYF. The CDR3 nucleotides read TGTGCCAGCAGAATCGGGACTAGCGGTATAAACGAGCAGTACTTC. Complete variable domain (other parts from reference TRBV2 and TRBJ2-7): EPEVTQTPSHQVTQMGQEVILRCVPISNHLYFYWYRQILGQKVEFLVSFYNNEISEKSEIFDDQFSVERPDGSNFTLKIRSTKLEDSAMYFCASRIGTSGINEQYFGPGTRLTVT.

This chain joins TRBV12-5 and TRBJ1-2; 7 bases fit TRBD1. Germline V lookup: CDR1 LGHNT, CDR2 FRNRAP. Losses at the gene ends were 1 base for V and 2 bases for J; bases not matched to a gene: 1. This CDR3 contains 14 residues. CDR3 loop: CASGLDRGNYGYTF. Here the CDR3 DNA reads TGTGCTAGTGGTTTGGACAGGGGAAACTATGGCTACACCTTC.

V gene TRBV6-5 combines with J gene TRBJ2-1; 11 bases match TRBD2. After removal of 8 bases from V and 4 bases from J, the junction contained 4 bases not matched to a gene. The CDR3 sequence is 14 residues long. Germline CDR1 MNHEY, CDR2 SVGAGI. The chain's CDR3 is CASGIAGGYNEQFF. The CDR3 DNA reads as TGTGCCAGCGGGATAGCGGGGGGGTACAATGAGCAGTTCTTC.

The chain combines TRBV5-1 with TRBJ2-7, with 10 nucleotides matching TRBD2. The CDR3 is 15 residues long. From germline, CDR1 is SGHRS and CDR2 YFSETQ. V gave up 3 bases and J gave up 7 bases; unmatched junction bases: 10. This CDR3 reads CASSSASGGFGEQYF. The CDR3 coding sequence is TGCGCCAGCAGCTCCGCTAGCGGGGGTTTCGGGGAGCAGTACTTC.

The chain recombines TRBV7-3 with TRBJ2-1; 8 positions agree with TRBD2. With V trimmed by 3 bases and J by 8 bases, 3 bases remained unmatched. This CDR3 has 13 residues. Per the germline V gene, CDR1 is SGHTA and CDR2 is FQGTGA. This chain's CDR3 is CASSLTSEHEQFF. The CDR3 DNA reads as TGTGCCAGCAGCTTGACTAGCGAGCATGAGCAGTTCTTC.

The chain has TRBV7-6 and TRBJ2-5; TRBD1 matches at 7 bases. Germline CDR1 and CDR2: SGHVS and FNYEAQ. V lost 7 bases to trimming and J lost 2 bases; unmatched junction nucleotides: 4. CDR3 length equals 13 residues. This CDR3 reads CASTRGLQETQYF. Written as DNA, the CDR3 is TGTGCCAGCACCAGGGGGTTACAAGAGACCCAGTACTTC. Full variable domain (missing parts from reference TRBV7-6 and TRBJ2-5): GAGVSQSPRYKVTKRGQDVALRCDPISGHVSLYWYRQALGQGPEFLTYFNYEAQQDKSGLPNDRFSAERPEGSISTLTIQRTEQRDSAMYRCASTRGLQETQYFGPGTRLLVL.

This clone has only one observation. V and J are TRBV4-2 and TRBJ2-3; 9 bases match TRBD2. This CDR3 is 15 amino acids long. V shed 0 bases, J shed 4 bases, and the junction held 2 bases outside the gene matches. Looked up from germline, CDR1 is LGHNA and CDR2 is YNFKEQ. The CDR3 DNA is TGTGCCAGCAGCCAAGAAATAGCGGGGGCAGATACGCAGTATTTT. It codes for CASSQEIAGADTQYF.

This chain joins TRBV19 and TRBJ1-1; 9 positions agree with TRBD1. Germline-derived CDR1 and CDR2 are LNHDA and SQIVND (reference sequence). V was pared by 9 bases and J by 2 bases, with 7 bases of the junction left unmatched. This CDR3 has 14 amino acids. The CDR3 loop reads CASTTGGSNTEAFF. The CDR3 DNA is TGTGCCAGCACGACAGGGGGAAGTAACACTGAAGCTTTCTTT.

The chain uses TRBV13 and TRBJ2-7, with D possibly matching TRBD2 (5 bases). Germline V CDR1 and CDR2: PRHDT, FYEKMQ (reference sequence). The CDR3 extends over 14 amino acids. V lost 11 bases to trimming and J lost 0 bases, with 17 bases between them. CDR3 sequence: CAVRSHGLSYEQYF. The CDR3 DNA follows: TGTGCCGTACGATCCCACGGACTCTCCTACGAGCAGTACTTC.

The genes are TRBV5-1 and TRBJ2-7; a weak D match, TRBD2 (6 bases). The CDR3 covers 14 residues. Between the trimmed V and J ends, which lost 2 bases and 0 bases, there was a span of 9 bases. In germline, CDR1 is SGHRS, CDR2 YFSETQ. The CDR3 DNA is TGCGCCAGCAGCTTAACGGGGGACTCCTACGAGCAGTACTTC. It encodes CASSLTGDSYEQYF.

The V call is TRBV11-2, the J call TRBJ2-1; no definite D call. Germline values: CDR1 SGHAT, CDR2 FQNNGV. There are 12 residues in the CDR3. Trimming removed 3 bases from V and 7 bases from J, with 7 bases in between. The CDR3 DNA reads as TGTGCCAGCAGCTTTCTCAGGAATGAGCAGTTCTTC. Its protein product is CASSFLRNEQFF. Together with reference TRBV11-2 and TRBJ2-1, the CDR3 gives the full variable domain: EAGVAQSPRYKIIEKRQSVAFWCNPISGHATLYWYQQILGQGPKLLIQFQNNGVVDDSQLPKDRFSAERLKGVDSTLKIQPAKLEDSAVYLCASSFLRNEQFFGPGTRLTVL.

J is TRBJ2-1 and V is TRBV6-6, with 10 bases fitting TRBD2. The CDR3 totals 16 residues. V trimming: 7 bases; J trimming: 7 bases; junction bases outside the gene matches: 13. CDR1 and CDR2 (germline): MNHNY, SVGAGI (reference sequence). The CDR3 loop reads CASKMPSGGTRNEQFF. CDR3 in DNA: TGTGCCAGCAAGATGCCTAGCGGGGGCACCAGGAATGAGCAGTTCTTC.

The rearrangement uses TRBV2 and TRBJ1-4; 7 positions match TRBD1. V was clipped by 4 bases and J by 5 bases; unmatched bases: 4. Germline assignment: CDR1 SNHLY and CDR2 FYNNEI. This CDR3 contains 14 residues. The CDR3 protein is CASSGQGKNEKLFF. DNA of the CDR3: TGTGCCAGCAGTGGACAGGGAAAAAATGAAAAACTGTTTTTT. The whole variable domain, remainder taken from reference TRBV2 and TRBJ1-4, is EPEVTQTPSHQVTQMGQEVILRCVPISNHLYFYWYRQILGQKVEFLVSFYNNEISEKSEIFDDQFSVERPDGSNFTLKIRSTKLEDSAMYFCASSGQGKNEKLFFGSGTQLSVL.

V is TRBV13 and J is TRBJ2-3; 16 bases are shared with TRBD2. CDR1 PRHDT and CDR2 FYEKMQ come from the germline V gene (reference sequence). There are 18 residues in the CDR3. With 5 bases clipped from V and 2 bases from J, the junction kept 7 bases outside the gene matches. The DNA for the CDR3 is TGTGCCAGCAGCGAGGGACTAGCGGGGGGGTCCTACACAGATACGCAGTATTTT. Translating it yields CASSEGLAGGSYTDTQYF. Drawing the rest from reference TRBV13 and TRBJ2-3, the complete variable domain is AAGVIQSPRHLIKEKRETATLKCYPIPRHDTVYWYQQGPGQDPQFLISFYEKMQSDKGSIPDRFSAQQFSDYHSELNMSSLELGDSALYFCASSEGLAGGSYTDTQYFGPGTRLTVL.

The CDR3 DNA follows: TGCGCCAGCAGCCCGGGGAGACTAGCGGGGAGCTCCTACAATGAGCAGTTCTTC. As protein: CASSPGRLAGSSYNEQFF. This chain joins TRBV5-1 and TRBJ2-1, with TRBD2 matching 11 bases. CDR3 length equals 18 residues. Trimming at V came to 4 bases and at J to 0 bases, leaving 9 bases not matched to a gene. Per germline, CDR1 SGHRS and CDR2 YFSETQ. The complete variable domain, with remaining parts taken from reference TRBV5-1 and TRBJ2-1, reads KAGVTQTPRYLIKTRGQQVTLSCSPISGHRSVSWYQQTPGQGLQFLFEYFSETQRNKGNFPGRFSGRQFSNSRSEMNVSTLELGDSALYLCASSPGRLAGSSYNEQFFGPGTRLTVL.

V gene TRBV10-3 combines with J gene TRBJ2-7; no clear D gene. CDR3 length: 13 amino acids. V gave up 8 bases and J gave up 6 bases, with 17 bases separating them. Germline lookup yields CDR1 ENHRY and CDR2 SYGVKD. CDR3 DNA: TGTGCCATCCGATTCAGGCAGGTCGGCGAGCAGTACTTC. Protein: CAIRFRQVGEQYF.

This chain connects TRBV5-1 to TRBJ1-3; D possibly corresponds to TRBD1 (6 bases). The length of the CDR3 is 15 residues. V was pared by 4 bases and J by 1 base, with 12 bases between. Germline loops: CDR1 SGHRS, CDR2 YFSETQ. The CDR3 protein is CASSPGQRSGNTIYF. The CDR3 DNA reads TGCGCCAGCAGCCCCGGACAGAGGTCTGGAAACACCATATATTTT.

The rearrangement uses TRBV28 and TRBJ2-5; possible D gene TRBD1, 6 bases. V lost 5 bases, J lost 4 bases, and 20 bases lay in between. Per the germline V gene, CDR1 is MDHEN and CDR2 is SYDVKM. The CDR3 length is 16 residues. The CDR3 spells CASSPRELRGRETQYF. CDR3 bases: TGTGCCAGCAGTCCAAGGGAACTCAGGGGTCGAGAGACCCAGTACTTC.